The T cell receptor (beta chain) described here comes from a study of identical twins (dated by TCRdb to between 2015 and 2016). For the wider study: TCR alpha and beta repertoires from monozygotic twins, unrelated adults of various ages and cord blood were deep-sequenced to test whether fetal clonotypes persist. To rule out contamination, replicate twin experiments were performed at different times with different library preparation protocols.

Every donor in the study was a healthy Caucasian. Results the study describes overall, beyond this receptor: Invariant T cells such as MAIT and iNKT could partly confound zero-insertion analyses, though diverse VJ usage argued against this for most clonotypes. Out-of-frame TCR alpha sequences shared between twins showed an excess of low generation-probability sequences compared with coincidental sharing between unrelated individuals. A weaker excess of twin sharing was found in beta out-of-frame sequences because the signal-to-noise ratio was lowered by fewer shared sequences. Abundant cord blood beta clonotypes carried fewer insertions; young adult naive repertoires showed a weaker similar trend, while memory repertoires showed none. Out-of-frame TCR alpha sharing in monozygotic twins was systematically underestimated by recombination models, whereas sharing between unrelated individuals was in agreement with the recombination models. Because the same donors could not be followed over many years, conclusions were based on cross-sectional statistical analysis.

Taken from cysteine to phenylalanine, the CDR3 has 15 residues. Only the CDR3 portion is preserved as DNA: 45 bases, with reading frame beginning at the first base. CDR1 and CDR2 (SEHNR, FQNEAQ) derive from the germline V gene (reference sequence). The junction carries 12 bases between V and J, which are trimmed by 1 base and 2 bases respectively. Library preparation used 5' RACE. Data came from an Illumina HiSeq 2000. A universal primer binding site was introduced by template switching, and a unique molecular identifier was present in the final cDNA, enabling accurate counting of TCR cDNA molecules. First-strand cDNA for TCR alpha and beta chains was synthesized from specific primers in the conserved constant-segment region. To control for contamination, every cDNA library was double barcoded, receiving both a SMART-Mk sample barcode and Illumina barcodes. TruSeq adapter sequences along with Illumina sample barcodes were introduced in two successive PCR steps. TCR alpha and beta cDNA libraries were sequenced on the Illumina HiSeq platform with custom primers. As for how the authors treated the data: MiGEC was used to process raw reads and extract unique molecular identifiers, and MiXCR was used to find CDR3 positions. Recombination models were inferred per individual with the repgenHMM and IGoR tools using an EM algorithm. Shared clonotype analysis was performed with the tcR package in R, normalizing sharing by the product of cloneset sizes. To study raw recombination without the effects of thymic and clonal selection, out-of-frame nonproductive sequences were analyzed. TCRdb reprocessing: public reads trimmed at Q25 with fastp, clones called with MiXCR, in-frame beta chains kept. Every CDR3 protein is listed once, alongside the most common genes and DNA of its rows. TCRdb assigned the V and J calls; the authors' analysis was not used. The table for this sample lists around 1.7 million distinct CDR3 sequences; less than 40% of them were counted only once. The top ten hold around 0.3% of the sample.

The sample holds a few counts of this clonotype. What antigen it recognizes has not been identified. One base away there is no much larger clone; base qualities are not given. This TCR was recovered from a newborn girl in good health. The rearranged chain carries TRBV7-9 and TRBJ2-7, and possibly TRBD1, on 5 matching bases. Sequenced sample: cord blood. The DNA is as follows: TGTGCCAGCAGCTTAGACCGACAGCCCACCTACGAGCAGTACTTC. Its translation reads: CASSLDRQPTYEQYF. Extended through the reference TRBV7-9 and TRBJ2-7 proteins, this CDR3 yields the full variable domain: DTGVSQNPRHKITKRGQNVTFRCDPISEHNRLYWYRQTLGQGPEFLTYFQNEAQLEKSRLLSDRFSAERPKGSFSTLEIQRTEQGDSAMYLCASSLDRQPTYEQYFGPGTRLTVT.